Below are 18 T cell receptor beta chains sequenced from a single sample in a study of blood T cell repertoires in COVID-19. The assay was immunoSEQ multiplex PCR, and TCRdb's table has in-frame clones only and misses some. Here the sample spans 250,000 or so clones, around nine tenths being singletons. The material sequenced was peripheral blood. These TCRs come from a man aged 40-55 years with active or convalescent COVID-19.

V is TRBV19 and J is TRBJ1-5; 9 bases map to TRBD1. The germline V gene encodes CDR1 LNHDA and CDR2 SQIVND (reference sequence). The CDR3 loop spans 15 amino acids. The ends lost 2 bases at V and 2 bases at J; junction bases unmatched: 1. CDR3 amino acids: CASSIRTGGNQPQHF. CDR3 DNA: TGTGCCAGTAGTATAAGGACAGGGGGCAATCAGCCCCAGCATTTT.

The V and J genes are TRBV5-1 and TRBJ1-1, with 8 bases fitting TRBD1. The trim removed 1 base at V and 1 base at J, leaving 3 bases unmatched. The germline gives CDR1 SGHRS, CDR2 YFSETQ. The CDR3 runs 15 residues. The CDR3 DNA reads as TGCGCCAGCAGCTTGAGGGGACAGGCGAACACTGAAGCTTTCTTT. Amino acids: CASSLRGQANTEAFF.

This clone is a singleton in its sample. The chain recombines TRBV5-6 with TRBJ1-5; weak D call: TRBD1 (5 bases). This CDR3 comprises 15 residues. CDR1 SGHDT and CDR2 YYEEEE come from the germline V gene. Trimming took 4 bases from V and 4 from J, leaving 15 bases between them. The CDR3 reads CASSPQGWGNQPQHF. In DNA, the CDR3 is TGTGCCAGCAGCCCGCAGGGCTGGGGTAATCAGCCCCAGCATTTT.

As concerns this clone: The junction departs from germline at one end; a sequencing error may be responsible. The chain employs TRBV5-5 and TRBJ2-7; D might be TRBD2 (7 bases). The germline V gene has CDR1 SGHKS and CDR2 YYEKEE (reference sequence). The length of the CDR3 is 15 residues. This chain's CDR3 is CASRLGGLGVYEQYF. Here the CDR3 DNA reads TGTGCCAGCAGATTGGGGGGGCTCGGCGTTTACGAGCAGTACTTC.

J is TRBJ2-2 and V is TRBV7-3; the match to TRBD2 covers 11 bases. The CDR3 contains 17 residues. Germline V gene sequence: CDR1 SGHTA, CDR2 FQGTGA. Losses at the gene ends were 1 base for V and 7 bases for J; bases not matched to a gene: 8. The CDR3 sequence: CASSLNSLAGGYGELFF. Here the CDR3 DNA reads TGTGCCAGCAGCTTAAATTCGCTAGCGGGGGGATACGGGGAGCTGTTTTTT.

This clone was found a few times. The chain joins TRBV29-1 to TRBJ2-7; weak D call: TRBD2 (5 bases). Germline values: CDR1 SQVTM, CDR2 ANQGSEA. V lost 4 bases and J lost 2, with 12 bases in between. This CDR3 spans 13 amino acids. The CDR3 loop reads CSVGSHGTYEQYF. The CDR3 DNA reads TGCAGCGTTGGGTCCCACGGGACCTACGAGCAGTACTTC.

The chain links TRBV5-6 to TRBJ2-1, with D possibly matching TRBD2 (5 bases). Between the trimmed V and J ends, which lost 4 bases and 4 bases, there was a span of 24 bases. This CDR3 has 18 residues. The germline V gene has CDR1 SGHDT and CDR2 YYEEEE. Written as DNA, the CDR3 is TGTGCCAGCAGCCGAAGAATTGTAGCGAGGTCCGTTTACAATGAGCAGTTCTTC. It translates to CASSRRIVARSVYNEQFF.

The chain couples TRBV4-1 to TRBJ2-1; D is undetermined. Trimming pared 0 bases from V and 0 bases from J, leaving 9 bases between. The CDR3 loop spans 16 amino acids. Germline values: CDR1 MGHRA, CDR2 YSYEKL. CDR3 in DNA: TGCGCCAGCAGCCAAGATCACGGTAGCTCCTACAATGAGCAGTTCTTC. Translating gives CASSQDHGSSYNEQFF.

The chain links TRBV19 to TRBJ2-2; unclear D gene. This CDR3 region has 11 residues. CDR1 and CDR2 (germline): LNHDA, SQIVND (reference sequence). The V end was cut by 3 bases, the J end by 7 bases, with 3 bases between. The CDR3 DNA follows: TGTGCCAGTAGTATCGGCGGGGAGCTGTTTTTT. It specifies CASSIGGELFF. The variable domain in full, with the rest retrieved from reference TRBV19 and TRBJ2-2, is DGGITQSPKYLFRKEGQNVTLSCEQNLNHDAMYWYRQDPGQGLRLIYYSQIVNDFQKGDIAEGYSVSREKKESFPLTVTSAQKNPTAFYLCASSIGGELFFGEGSRLTVL.

As concerns this clone: A junction boundary mismatches the germline segment, possibly from a read error. The V gene is TRBV15, the J gene TRBJ2-7; D perhaps matches TRBD1 (6 bases). The CDR3 loop spans 15 amino acids. Germline lookup yields CDR1 LNHNV and CDR2 YYDKDF (reference sequence). The CDR3 nucleotides read TGTGCCACCAGCCGAGACCTTACCAGGGGATCCGAGCAGTACTTC. Translating it yields CATSRDLTRGSEQYF.

Comment on this clone: This same CDR3 is encoded by further DNA sequences in the sample. J is TRBJ2-5 and V is TRBV5-1; TRBD2 is a possible D gene (6 bases). The V and J ends lost 0 bases and 4 bases respectively, with 10 bases between them. The CDR3 loop spans 14 amino acids. The germline V gene encodes CDR1 SGHRS and CDR2 YFSETQ. CDR3 nucleotides: TGCGCCAGCAGCTTGGGCGGGGTCGGAGAGACCCAGTACTTC. This translates into CASSLGGVGETQYF.

V usage is TRBV25-1 and J usage is TRBJ1-1; D ambiguous. The V end lost 5 bases, the J end lost 2 bases, and 9 bases lay between the germline ends. The CDR3 contains 13 residues. Germline V gene sequence: CDR1 MGHDK, CDR2 SYGVNS. CDR3 nucleotide sequence: TGTGCCAGCAGTATCCAGACTAACACTGAAGCTTTCTTT. Its translation: CASSIQTNTEAFF. Supplemented by reference TRBV25-1 and TRBJ1-1, the full variable domain reads EADIYQTPRYLVIGTGKKITLECSQTMGHDKMYWYQQDPGMELHLIHYSYGVNSTEKGDLSSESTVSRIRTEHFPLTLESARPSHTSQYLCASSIQTNTEAFFGQGTRLTVV.

The chain employs TRBV6-5 and TRBJ1-2; D is ambiguous. The CDR3 length is 15 residues. Germline CDR1 and CDR2: MNHEY and SVGAGI. V shed 2 bases and J shed 0 bases, with 10 bases lying between them. The CDR3 here is CASSYVRGANYGYTF. Written as DNA, the CDR3 is TGTGCCAGCAGTTACGTCCGGGGTGCTAACTATGGCTACACCTTC.

This chain links TRBV5-1 with TRBJ1-2, with 8 bases aligning to TRBD1. The CDR3 consists of 13 residues. V shed 2 bases and J 8 bases; nucleotides not matched to a gene: 5. The V gene's germline CDR1 is SGHRS and CDR2 YFSETQ. Here the CDR3 reads CASSFGQGGGYTF. In DNA, the CDR3 is TGCGCCAGCAGCTTCGGACAGGGCGGCGGCTACACCTTC.

The gene calls are TRBV6-6 and TRBJ1-1; D may be TRBD1 (6 bases). Germline CDR1 and CDR2: MNHNY and SVGAGI (reference sequence). The V end was cut by 9 bases, the J end by 5 bases, with 13 bases between. The CDR3 consists of 12 residues. The DNA of the CDR3 is TGTGCCAGTAGCACGCAGGGGACTGAAGCTTTCTTT. Residues: CASSTQGTEAFF.

The chain recombines TRBV6-6 with TRBJ1-4; D uncertain. CDR1 MNHNY and CDR2 SVGAGI come from the germline V gene (reference sequence). Between the trimmed V and J ends, which lost 7 bases and 1 base, there was a span of 13 bases. CDR3 length: 15 residues. CDR3 in amino acids: CASKAGLVTNEKLFF. The DNA of the CDR3 is TGTGCCAGCAAAGCAGGCTTGGTAACTAATGAAAAACTGTTTTTT.

This clone appeared a few times. The chain links TRBV7-9 to TRBJ1-2; 9 bases are a match to TRBD1. The germline gives CDR1 SEHNR, CDR2 FQNEAQ (reference sequence). J was trimmed by 6 bases and V by 10 bases; bases with no gene match: 12. The CDR3 runs 14 residues. This CDR3 is CAIVPGQGFHGYTF. For the CDR3, the DNA is TGTGCCATAGTTCCGGGACAGGGTTTTCATGGCTACACCTTC.

This clone was found once. The V call is TRBV14, the J call TRBJ1-2; D gene ambiguous. Germline V gene sequence: CDR1 SGHDN, CDR2 FVKESK. Trimming removed 1 base from V and 6 bases from J, with 9 bases in between. The CDR3 consists of 13 residues. The CDR3 loop is CASSQAVVNGYTF. The CDR3 DNA follows: TGTGCCAGCAGCCAAGCGGTCGTAAATGGCTACACCTTC.